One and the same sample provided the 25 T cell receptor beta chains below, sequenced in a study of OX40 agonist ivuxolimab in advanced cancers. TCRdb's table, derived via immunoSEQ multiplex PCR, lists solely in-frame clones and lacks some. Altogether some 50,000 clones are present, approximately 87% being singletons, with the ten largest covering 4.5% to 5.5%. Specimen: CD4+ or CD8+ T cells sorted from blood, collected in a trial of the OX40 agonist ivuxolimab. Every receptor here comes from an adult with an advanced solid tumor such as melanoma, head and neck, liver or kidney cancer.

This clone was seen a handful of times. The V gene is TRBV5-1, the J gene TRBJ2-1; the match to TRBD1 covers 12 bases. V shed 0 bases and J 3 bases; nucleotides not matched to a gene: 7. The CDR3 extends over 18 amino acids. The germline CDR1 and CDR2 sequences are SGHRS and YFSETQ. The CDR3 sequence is CASSLGGTGGPRYNEQFF. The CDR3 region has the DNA TGCGCCAGCAGCTTGGGAGGGACAGGGGGCCCCCGCTACAATGAGCAGTTCTTC.

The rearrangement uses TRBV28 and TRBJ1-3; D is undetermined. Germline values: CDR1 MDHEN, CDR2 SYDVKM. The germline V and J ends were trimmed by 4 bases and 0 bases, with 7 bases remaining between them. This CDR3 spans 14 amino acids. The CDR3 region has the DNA TGTGCCAGCAGTTCTGGATACTCTGGAAACACCATATATTTT. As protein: CASSSGYSGNTIYF.

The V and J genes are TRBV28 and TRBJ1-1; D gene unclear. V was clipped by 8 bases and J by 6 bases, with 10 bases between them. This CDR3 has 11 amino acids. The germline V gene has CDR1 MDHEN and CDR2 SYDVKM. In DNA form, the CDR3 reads TGTGCCAGCGGGGTGACGGCTGAAGCTTTCTTT. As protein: CASGVTAEAFF.

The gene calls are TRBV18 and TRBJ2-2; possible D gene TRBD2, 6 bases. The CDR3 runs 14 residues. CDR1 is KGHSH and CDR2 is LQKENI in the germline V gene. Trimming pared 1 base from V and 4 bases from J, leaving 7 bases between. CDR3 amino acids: CASSPQGGTGELFF. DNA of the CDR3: TGTGCCAGCTCACCACAGGGAGGCACCGGGGAGCTGTTTTTT. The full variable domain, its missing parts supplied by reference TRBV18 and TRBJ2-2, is NAGVMQNPRHLVRRRGQEARLRCSPMKGHSHVYWYRQLPEEGLKFMVYLQKENIIDESGMPKERFSAEFPKEGPSILRIQQVVRGDSAAYFCASSPQGGTGELFFGEGSRLTVL.

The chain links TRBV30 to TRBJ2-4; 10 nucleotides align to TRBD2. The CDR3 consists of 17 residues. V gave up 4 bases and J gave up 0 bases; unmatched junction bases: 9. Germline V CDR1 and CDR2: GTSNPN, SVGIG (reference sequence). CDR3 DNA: TGTGCCTGGACCCGAACTAGCGGGGAGGGAGCCAAAAACATTCAGTACTTC. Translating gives CAWTRTSGEGAKNIQYF.

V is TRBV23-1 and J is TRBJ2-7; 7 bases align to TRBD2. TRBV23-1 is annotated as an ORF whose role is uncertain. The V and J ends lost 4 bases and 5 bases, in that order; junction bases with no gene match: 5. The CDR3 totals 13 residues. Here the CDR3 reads CASSRVGGNEQYF. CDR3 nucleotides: TGCGCCAGCAGTCGAGTCGGGGGGAACGAGCAGTACTTC.

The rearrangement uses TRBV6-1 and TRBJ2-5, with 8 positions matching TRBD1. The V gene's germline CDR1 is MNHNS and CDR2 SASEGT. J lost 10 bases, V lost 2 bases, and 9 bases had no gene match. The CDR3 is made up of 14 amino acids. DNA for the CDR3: TGTGCCAGCAGTGAACCGGGACAGGTCAATAACCAGTACTTC. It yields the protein CASSEPGQVNNQYF.

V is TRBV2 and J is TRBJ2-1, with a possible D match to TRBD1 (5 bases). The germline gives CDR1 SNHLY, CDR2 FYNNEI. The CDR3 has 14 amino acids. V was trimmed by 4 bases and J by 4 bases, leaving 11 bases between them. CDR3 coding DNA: TGTGCCAGCAGTGTTCAGGGCTTTTACAATGAGCAGTTCTTC. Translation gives CASSVQGFYNEQFF. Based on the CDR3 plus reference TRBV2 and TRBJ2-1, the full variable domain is EPEVTQTPSHQVTQMGQEVILRCVPISNHLYFYWYRQILGQKVEFLVSFYNNEISEKSEIFDDQFSVERPDGSNFTLKIRSTKLEDSAMYFCASSVQGFYNEQFFGPGTRLTVL.

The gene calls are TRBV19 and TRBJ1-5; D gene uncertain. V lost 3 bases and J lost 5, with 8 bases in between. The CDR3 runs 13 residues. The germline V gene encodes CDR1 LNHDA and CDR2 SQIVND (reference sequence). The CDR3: CASSILLDQPQHF. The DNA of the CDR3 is TGTGCCAGTAGTATTTTGCTAGATCAGCCCCAGCATTTT.

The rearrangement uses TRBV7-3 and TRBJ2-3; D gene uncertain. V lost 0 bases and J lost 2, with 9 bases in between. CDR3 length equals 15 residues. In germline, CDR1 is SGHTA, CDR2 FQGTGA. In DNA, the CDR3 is TGTGCCAGCAGCTTAACTGGCTCTCCCACAGATACGCAGTATTTT. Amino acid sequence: CASSLTGSPTDTQYF.

This CDR3 reads CASTSDSYGYTF. The CDR3 DNA follows: TGTGCCAGCACCTCGGACAGCTATGGCTACACCTTC. V usage is TRBV6-1 and J usage is TRBJ1-2; possible D gene TRBD1, 6 bases. Germline lookup yields CDR1 MNHNS and CDR2 SASEGT. The V and J ends lost 7 bases and 4 bases respectively, with 10 bases between them. The length of the CDR3 is 12 residues.

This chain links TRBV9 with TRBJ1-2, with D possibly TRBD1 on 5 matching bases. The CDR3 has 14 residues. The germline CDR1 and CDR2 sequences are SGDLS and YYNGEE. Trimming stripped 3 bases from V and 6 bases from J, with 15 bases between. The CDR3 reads CASSASGTSNGYTF. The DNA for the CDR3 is TGTGCCAGCAGCGCGTCAGGGACTTCTAATGGCTACACCTTC. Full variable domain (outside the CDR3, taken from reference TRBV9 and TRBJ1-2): DSGVTQTPKHLITATGQRVTLRCSPRSGDLSVYWYQQSLDQGLQFLIQYYNGEERAKGNILERFSAQQFPDLHSELNLSSLELGDSALYFCASSASGTSNGYTFGSGTRLTVV.

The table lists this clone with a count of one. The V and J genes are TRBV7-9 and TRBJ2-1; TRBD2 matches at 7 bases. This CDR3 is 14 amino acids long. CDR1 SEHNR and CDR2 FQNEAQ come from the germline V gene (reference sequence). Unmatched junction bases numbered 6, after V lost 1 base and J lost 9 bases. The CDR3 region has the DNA TGTGCCAGCAGCTTAGTCACTAGCGCAGGTGAGCAGTTCTTC. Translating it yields CASSLVTSAGEQFF.

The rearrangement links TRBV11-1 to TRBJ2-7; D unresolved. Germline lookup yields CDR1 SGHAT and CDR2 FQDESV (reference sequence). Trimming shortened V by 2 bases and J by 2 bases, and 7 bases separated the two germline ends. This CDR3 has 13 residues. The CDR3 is CASSLNPAYEQYF. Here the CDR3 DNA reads TGTGCCAGCAGCTTAAACCCTGCCTACGAGCAGTACTTC.

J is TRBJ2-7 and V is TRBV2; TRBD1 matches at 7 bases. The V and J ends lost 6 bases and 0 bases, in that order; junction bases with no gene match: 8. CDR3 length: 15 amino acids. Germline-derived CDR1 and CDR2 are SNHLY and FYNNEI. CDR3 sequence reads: CASSLDRLPSYEQYF. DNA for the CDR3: TGTGCCAGCAGCCTGGACAGGCTACCCTCCTACGAGCAGTACTTC.

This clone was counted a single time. CDR3 sequence (DNA): TGTGCCAGCAACCCGGGCAGCTCTAATGAAAAACTGTTTTTT. This sequence encodes CASNPGSSNEKLFF. J is TRBJ1-4 and V is TRBV2, with unresolved D. Between the trimmed V and J ends, which lost 7 bases and 3 bases, there was a span of 12 bases. The CDR3 spans 14 residues. CDR1 and CDR2 from the germline V gene are SNHLY and FYNNEI.

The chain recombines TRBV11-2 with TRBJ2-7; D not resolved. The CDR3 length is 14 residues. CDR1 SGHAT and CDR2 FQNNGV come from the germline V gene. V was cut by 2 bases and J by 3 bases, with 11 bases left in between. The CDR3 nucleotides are TGTGCCAGCAGCTTATCGACACCAAGCTACGAGCAGTACTTC. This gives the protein CASSLSTPSYEQYF.

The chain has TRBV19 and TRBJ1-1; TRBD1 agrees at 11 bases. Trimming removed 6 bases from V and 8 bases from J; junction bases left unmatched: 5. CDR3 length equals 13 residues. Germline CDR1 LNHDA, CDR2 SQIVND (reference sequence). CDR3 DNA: TGTGCCAGTAGGAACCGGGACAGGGGGGAAGCTTTCTTT. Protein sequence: CASRNRDRGEAFF.

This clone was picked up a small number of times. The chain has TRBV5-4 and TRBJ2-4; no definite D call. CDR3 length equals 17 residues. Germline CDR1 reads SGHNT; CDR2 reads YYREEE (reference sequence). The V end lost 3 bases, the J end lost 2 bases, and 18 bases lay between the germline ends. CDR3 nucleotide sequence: TGTGCCAGCAGCTCCGGACGGGCGTCCGTGACCAAAAACATTCAGTACTTC. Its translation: CASSSGRASVTKNIQYF.

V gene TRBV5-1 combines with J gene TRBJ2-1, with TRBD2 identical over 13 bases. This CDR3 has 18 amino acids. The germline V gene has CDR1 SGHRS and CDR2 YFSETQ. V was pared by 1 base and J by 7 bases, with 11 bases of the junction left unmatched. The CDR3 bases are TGCGCCAGCAGCTTGTGGACTAGCGGGAGTGGCCCGGGGAATGAGCAGTTCTTC. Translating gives CASSLWTSGSGPGNEQFF.

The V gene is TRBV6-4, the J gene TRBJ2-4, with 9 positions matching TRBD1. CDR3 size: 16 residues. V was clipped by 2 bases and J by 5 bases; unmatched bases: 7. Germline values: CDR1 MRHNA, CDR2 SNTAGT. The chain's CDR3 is CASSDPNRGRENIQYF. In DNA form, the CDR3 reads TGTGCCAGCAGTGACCCTAACAGGGGGCGCGAAAACATTCAGTACTTC.

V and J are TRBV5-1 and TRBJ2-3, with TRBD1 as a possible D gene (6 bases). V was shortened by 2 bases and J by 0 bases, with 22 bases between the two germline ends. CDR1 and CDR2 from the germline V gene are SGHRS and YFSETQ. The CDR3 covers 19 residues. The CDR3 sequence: CASSFHVGAGGLSTDTQYF. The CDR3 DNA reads TGCGCCAGCAGCTTCCACGTGGGGGCAGGCGGTCTGAGCACAGATACGCAGTATTTT.

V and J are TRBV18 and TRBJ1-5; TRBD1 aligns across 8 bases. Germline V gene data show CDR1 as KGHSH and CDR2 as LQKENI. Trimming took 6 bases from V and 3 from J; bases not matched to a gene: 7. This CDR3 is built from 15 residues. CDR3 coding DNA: TGTGCCAGCTCCCGTGGACAGGGCCACAATCAGCCCCAGCATTTT. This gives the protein CASSRGQGHNQPQHF.

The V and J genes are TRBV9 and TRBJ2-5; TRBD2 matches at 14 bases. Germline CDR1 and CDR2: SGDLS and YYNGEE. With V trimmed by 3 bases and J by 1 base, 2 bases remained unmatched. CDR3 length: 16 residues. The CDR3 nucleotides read TGTGCCAGCAGCGCCGGACTAGCGGGGGGCCAAGAGACCCAGTACTTC. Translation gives CASSAGLAGGQETQYF.

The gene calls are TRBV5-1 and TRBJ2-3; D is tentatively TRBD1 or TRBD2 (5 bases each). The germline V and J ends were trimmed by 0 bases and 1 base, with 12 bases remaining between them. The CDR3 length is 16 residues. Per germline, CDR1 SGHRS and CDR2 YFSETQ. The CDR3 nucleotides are TGCGCCAGCAGCTTGGTGGGGGTCTCGGGCACAGATACGCAGTATTTT. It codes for CASSLVGVSGTDTQYF.